This TCR beta chain was found in a study of T cells in Graves' hyperthyroidism and ophthalmopathy. Each 10 ml fresh peripheral blood draw supplied the PBMCs. This clonotype has at least ten counts. This CDR3 region has 14 residues. V lost 6 bases to trimming and J lost 1 base; unmatched junction nucleotides: 4. Germline loops: CDR1 SQVTM, CDR2 ANQGSEA. Researchers took RNA transcripts and amplified the TCR beta CDR3 regions from them. Carried out on the TCR CDR3, a first-round RT-PCR used the HTBI primer set. TCRdb reprocessed the multiplex PCR reads with MiXCR, giving one entry per CDR3 protein. The data contain fewer than 650,000 distinct CDR3 sequences, about 15% of them singletons.

Sequencing was carried out using blood. This receptor was taken from a woman in her thirties or forties with Graves' ophthalmopathy. V gene TRBV29-1 combines with J gene TRBJ2-7; 12 positions agree with TRBD2. CDR3: CSVAGLAGSYEQYF. CDR3 coding DNA: TGCAGCGTCGCCGGACTAGCGGGGTCCTACGAGCAGTACTTC.